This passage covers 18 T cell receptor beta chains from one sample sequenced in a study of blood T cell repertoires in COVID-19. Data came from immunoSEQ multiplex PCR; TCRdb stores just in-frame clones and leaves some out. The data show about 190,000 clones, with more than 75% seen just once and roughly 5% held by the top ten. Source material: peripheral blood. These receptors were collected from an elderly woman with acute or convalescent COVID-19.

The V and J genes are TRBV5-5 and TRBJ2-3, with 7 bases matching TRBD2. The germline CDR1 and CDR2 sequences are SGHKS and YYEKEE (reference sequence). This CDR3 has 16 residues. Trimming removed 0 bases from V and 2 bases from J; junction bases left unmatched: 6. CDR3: CASSLAGGRYTDTQYF. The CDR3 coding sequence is TGTGCCAGCAGCTTGGCCGGGGGGAGGTACACAGATACGCAGTATTTT.

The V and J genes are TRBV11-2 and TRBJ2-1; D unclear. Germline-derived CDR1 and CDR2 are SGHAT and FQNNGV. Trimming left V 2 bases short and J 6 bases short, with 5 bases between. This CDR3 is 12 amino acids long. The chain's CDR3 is CASSLQRNEQFF. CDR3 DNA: TGTGCCAGCAGCTTACAGCGCAATGAGCAGTTCTTC.

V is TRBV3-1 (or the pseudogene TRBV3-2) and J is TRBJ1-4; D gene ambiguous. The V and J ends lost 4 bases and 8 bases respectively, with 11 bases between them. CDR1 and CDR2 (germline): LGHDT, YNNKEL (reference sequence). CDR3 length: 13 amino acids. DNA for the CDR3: TGTGCCAGCAGCCTCGGGATCGGAGAAAAACTGTTTTTT. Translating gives CASSLGIGEKLFF.

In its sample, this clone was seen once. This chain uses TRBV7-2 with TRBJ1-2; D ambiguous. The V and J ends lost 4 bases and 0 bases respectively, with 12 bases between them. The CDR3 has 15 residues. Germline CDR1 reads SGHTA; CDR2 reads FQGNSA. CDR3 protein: CASSSRSQANYGYTF. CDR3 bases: TGTGCCAGCAGCTCCCGAAGCCAAGCTAACTATGGCTACACCTTC.

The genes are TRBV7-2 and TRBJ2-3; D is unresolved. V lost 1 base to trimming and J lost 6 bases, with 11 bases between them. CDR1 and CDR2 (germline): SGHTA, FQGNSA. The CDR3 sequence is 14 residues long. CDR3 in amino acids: CASSLDSRTDTQYF. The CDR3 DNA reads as TGTGCCAGCAGCTTAGATAGCCGTACGGATACGCAGTATTTT.

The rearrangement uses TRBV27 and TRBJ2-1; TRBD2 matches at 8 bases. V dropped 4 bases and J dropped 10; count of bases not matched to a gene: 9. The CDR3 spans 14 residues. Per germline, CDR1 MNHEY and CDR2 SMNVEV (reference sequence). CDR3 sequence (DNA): TGTGCCAGCAGTTCCCCGGGACTAGTGGGGGAGCAGTTCTTC. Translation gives CASSSPGLVGEQFF.

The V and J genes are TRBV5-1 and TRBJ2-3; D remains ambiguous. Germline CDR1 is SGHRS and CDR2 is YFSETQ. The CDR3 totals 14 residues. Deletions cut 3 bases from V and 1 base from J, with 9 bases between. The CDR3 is CASSSLPGTDTQYF. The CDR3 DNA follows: TGCGCCAGCAGCTCCCTCCCAGGCACAGATACGCAGTATTTT.

CDR3 coding DNA: TGTGCCAGCAGCTCCCTGGGAGGAGTTTCGTCCTACAATGAGCAGTTCTTC. Its protein product is CASSSLGGVSSYNEQFF. The chain couples TRBV7-9 to TRBJ2-1; D possibly corresponds to TRBD2 (6 bases). The CDR3 covers 17 residues. Germline V gives CDR1 SEHNR, CDR2 FQNEAQ (reference sequence). V was shortened by 4 bases and J by 1 base, with 17 bases between the two germline ends. The full variable domain, in which reference TRBV7-9 and TRBJ2-1 provide the parts outside the CDR3, is DTGVSQNPRHKITKRGQNVTFRCDPISEHNRLYWYRQTLGQGPEFLTYFQNEAQLEKSRLLSDRFSAERPKGSFSTLEIQRTEQGDSAMYLCASSSLGGVSSYNEQFFGPGTRLTVL.

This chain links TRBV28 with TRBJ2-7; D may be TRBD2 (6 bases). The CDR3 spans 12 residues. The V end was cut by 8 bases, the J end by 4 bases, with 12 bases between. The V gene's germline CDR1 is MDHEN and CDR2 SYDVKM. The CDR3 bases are TGTGCCAGCTGTAATAGCGGTTACGAGCAGTACTTC. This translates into CASCNSGYEQYF.

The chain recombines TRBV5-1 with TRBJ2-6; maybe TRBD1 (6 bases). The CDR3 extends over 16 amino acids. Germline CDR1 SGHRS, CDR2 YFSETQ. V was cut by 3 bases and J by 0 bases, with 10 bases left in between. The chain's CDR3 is CASSSTGSSGANVLTF. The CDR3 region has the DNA TGCGCCAGCAGCTCTACAGGGAGCTCTGGGGCCAACGTCCTGACTTTC. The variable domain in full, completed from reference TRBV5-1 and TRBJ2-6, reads KAGVTQTPRYLIKTRGQQVTLSCSPISGHRSVSWYQQTPGQGLQFLFEYFSETQRNKGNFPGRFSGRQFSNSRSEMNVSTLELGDSALYLCASSSTGSSGANVLTFGAGSRLTVL.

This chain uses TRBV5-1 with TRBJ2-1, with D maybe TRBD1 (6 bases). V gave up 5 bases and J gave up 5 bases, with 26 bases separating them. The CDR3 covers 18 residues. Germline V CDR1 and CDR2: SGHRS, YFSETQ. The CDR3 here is CASRRGYLAGQSNNEQFF. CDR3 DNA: TGCGCCAGCAGACGGGGTTATCTTGCTGGACAGTCAAACAATGAGCAGTTCTTC. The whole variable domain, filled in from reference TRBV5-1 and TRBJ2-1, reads KAGVTQTPRYLIKTRGQQVTLSCSPISGHRSVSWYQQTPGQGLQFLFEYFSETQRNKGNFPGRFSGRQFSNSRSEMNVSTLELGDSALYLCASRRGYLAGQSNNEQFFGPGTRLTVL.

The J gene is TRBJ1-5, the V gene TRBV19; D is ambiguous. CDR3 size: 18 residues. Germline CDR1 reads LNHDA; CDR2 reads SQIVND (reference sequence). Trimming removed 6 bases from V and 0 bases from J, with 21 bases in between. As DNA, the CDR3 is TGTGCCAGTAGCCCCCGCTGGGGAGGAGTACCTAGCAATCAGCCCCAGCATTTT. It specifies CASSPRWGGVPSNQPQHF.

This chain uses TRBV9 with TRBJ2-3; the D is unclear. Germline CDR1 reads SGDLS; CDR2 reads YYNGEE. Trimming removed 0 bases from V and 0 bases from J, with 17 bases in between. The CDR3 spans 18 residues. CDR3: CASSVVGAAEHSTDTQYF. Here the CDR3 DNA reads TGTGCCAGCAGCGTAGTTGGAGCTGCCGAACATAGCACAGATACGCAGTATTTT. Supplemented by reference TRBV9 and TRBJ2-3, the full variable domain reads DSGVTQTPKHLITATGQRVTLRCSPRSGDLSVYWYQQSLDQGLQFLIQYYNGEERAKGNILERFSAQQFPDLHSELNLSSLELGDSALYFCASSVVGAAEHSTDTQYFGPGTRLTVL.

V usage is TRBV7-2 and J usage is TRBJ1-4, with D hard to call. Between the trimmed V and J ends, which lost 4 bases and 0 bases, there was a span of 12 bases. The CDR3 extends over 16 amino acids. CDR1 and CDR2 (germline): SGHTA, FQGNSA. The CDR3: CASSSGPYSTNEKLFF. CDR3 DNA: TGTGCCAGCAGCTCTGGGCCCTACTCAACTAATGAAAAACTGTTTTTT. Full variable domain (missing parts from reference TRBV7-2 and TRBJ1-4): GAGVSQSPSNKVTEKGKDVELRCDPISGHTALYWYRQSLGQGLEFLIYFQGNSAPDKSGLPSDRFSAERTGGSVSTLTIQRTQQEDSAVYLCASSSGPYSTNEKLFFGSGTQLSVL.

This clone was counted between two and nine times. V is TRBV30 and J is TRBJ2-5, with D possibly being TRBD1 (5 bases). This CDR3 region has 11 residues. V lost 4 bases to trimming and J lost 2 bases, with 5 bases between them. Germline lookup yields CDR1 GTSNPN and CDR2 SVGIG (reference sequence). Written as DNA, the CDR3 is TGTGCCTGGACAGGGCAAGAGACCCAGTACTTC. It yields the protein CAWTGQETQYF.

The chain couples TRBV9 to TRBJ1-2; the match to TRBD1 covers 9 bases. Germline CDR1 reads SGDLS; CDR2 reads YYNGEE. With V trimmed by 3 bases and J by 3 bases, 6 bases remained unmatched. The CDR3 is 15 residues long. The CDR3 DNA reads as TGTGCCAGCAGCGGAGGACAGGGGAGGCACTATGGCTACACCTTC. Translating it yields CASSGGQGRHYGYTF.

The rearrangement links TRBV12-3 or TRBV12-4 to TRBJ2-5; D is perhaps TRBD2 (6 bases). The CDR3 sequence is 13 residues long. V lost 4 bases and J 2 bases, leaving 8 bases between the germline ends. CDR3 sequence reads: CASSWAGQETQYF. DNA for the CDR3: TGTGCCAGCAGTTGGGCGGGGCAAGAGACCCAGTACTTC.

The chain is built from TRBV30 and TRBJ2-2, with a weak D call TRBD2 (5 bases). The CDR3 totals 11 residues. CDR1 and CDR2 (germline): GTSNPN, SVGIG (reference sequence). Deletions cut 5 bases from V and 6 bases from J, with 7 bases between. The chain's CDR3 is CAWSRAGELFF. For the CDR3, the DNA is TGTGCCTGGTCGCGGGCCGGGGAGCTGTTTTTT.